Detailed here is one T cell receptor beta chain. Its antigen remains unidentified. One junction end does not reproduce the germline sequence, and a read error may be involved. This record belongs to a study of blood T cells in healthy people across ages. Notes on the study in general: It was held that diversity estimates obtained from one million T cells represented underestimates. Older age coincided with a roughly linear decline in TCR beta diversity per million T cells.

A sample-barcoded 5' primer and a J-beta primer mix were used in a second PCR of roughly 7 to 11 cycles. Every molecule of cDNA carried a tag from a template-switch adaptor with 12 random nucleotides. Per-sample output comprised a minimum of 2.5 million paired-end reads containing CDR3. One entry per CDR3 protein results from TCRdb running MiXCR on the 5' RACE reads. The sample has over 950,000 distinct CDR3 sequences, around two fifths seen once. CDR3 size: 17 residues. Germline V gene lookup returns CDR1 LGHNA and CDR2 YSLEER. The source is a man between 18 and 29 years old in good health. This chain connects TRBV4-3 to TRBJ1-2; 9 bases match TRBD1. Sequencing used blood. The CDR3, as DNA: TGCGCCAGCAGCCAAGACGGACAGGGGAGACCTAACCATGGCTACACCTTC. Residues: CASSQDGQGRPNHGYTF.